The rows below give T cell receptor beta chains drawn from one sample of a study of blood T cell repertoires in COVID-19. The data were produced by immunoSEQ multiplex PCR, yet TCRdb's version contains in-frame clones alone and is incomplete. This sample has fewer than 200,000 clones, with 88% found just once. Sequences were obtained from peripheral blood. These receptors were collected from a man aged 55-75 years with acute or convalescent COVID-19. CDR3s include the opening cysteine and the closing phenylalanine or tryptophan. The D gene is left open where the match is weak. Size values are once, few and many counts, or a class for expanded clones, and some rows have none.

size: -
J: TRBJ2-1
V: TRBV4-1
D: -
DNA: TGCGCCAGCAGCCCCCAAACCCGGGGGAGGCGATACGAGCAGTTCTTC
CDR3: CASSPQTRGRRYEQFF

size: -
J: TRBJ1-1
V: TRBV5-1
D: -
DNA: TGCGCCAGCAGCTTGGTGTCGCTATCGGAAGCTTTCTTT
CDR3: CASSLVSLSEAFF

size: -
J: TRBJ1-1
V: TRBV4-2
D: -
DNA: TGTGCCAGCGCGGGGACCCAGAACACTGAAGCTTTCTTT
CDR3: CASAGTQNTEAFF

size: few
J: TRBJ1-1
V: TRBV5-1
D: TRBD1
DNA: TGCGCCAGCAGCTCAGGACAGGGGAACACTGAAGCTTTCTTT
CDR3: CASSSGQGNTEAFF

size: -
J: TRBJ1-2
V: TRBV7-2
D: -
DNA: TGTGCCAGCAGCTACCGACAGTATGGCTACACCTTC
CDR3: CASSYRQYGYTF

size: -
J: TRBJ2-2
V: TRBV9
D: -
DNA: TGTGCCAGCAGCCTAGGCCTCAGCAGGGCGCCAGGCACCGGGGAGCTGTTTTTT
CDR3: CASSLGLSRAPGTGELFF

size: -
J: TRBJ2-5
V: TRBV5-1
D: -
DNA: TGCGCCAGGTTGGAGAAAGAGACCCAGTACTTC
CDR3: CARLEKETQYF

size: -
J: TRBJ1-2
V: TRBV6-5
D: TRBD1
DNA: TGTGCCAGCACCGCTAGGGACAGGAGTAACTATGGCTACACCTTC
CDR3: CASTARDRSNYGYTF

size: -
J: TRBJ2-2
V: TRBV9
D: -
DNA: TGTGCCAGCAGCGTACTCGGGTTCGGAACCGGGGAGCTGTTTTTT
CDR3: CASSVLGFGTGELFF

size: few
J: TRBJ1-6
V: TRBV2
D: -
DNA: TGTGCCAGCAGTGTTGCCCTAAATTCACCCCTCCACTTT
CDR3: CASSVALNSPLHF

size: -
J: TRBJ1-4
V: TRBV11-3
D: -
DNA: TGTGCCAGCAGCCCGGGAGGTAATGAAAAACTGTTTTTT
CDR3: CASSPGGNEKLFF

size: -
J: TRBJ1-2
V: TRBV6-2/TRBV6-3
D: TRBD1
DNA: TGTGCCAGCAGCCACGAGGGGGCTAGTGGCTACACCTTC
CDR3: CASSHEGASGYTF

size: -
J: TRBJ1-5
V: TRBV10-3
D: -
DNA: TGTGCCATCGGCCGGGGGGATAGCAATCAGCCCCAGCATTTT
CDR3: CAIGRGDSNQPQHF

size: -
J: TRBJ1-1
V: TRBV5-1
D: -
DNA: TGCGCCAGCAGCTTGAGTACAGCCCGACCCACTGAAGCTTTCTTT
CDR3: CASSLSTARPTEAFF

size: -
J: TRBJ2-1
V: TRBV14
D: -
DNA: TGTGCCAGCAGCTCTACCAATGAGCAGTTCTTC
CDR3: CASSSTNEQFF

size: -
J: TRBJ1-2
V: TRBV29-1
D: TRBD1
DNA: TGCAGCGTTCTTGCAGGGGGCGCGGGTCACGGTAGCTATGGCTACACCTTC
CDR3: CSVLAGGAGHGSYGYTF

size: -
J: TRBJ1-2
V: TRBV4-1
D: TRBD1
DNA: TGCACCAGCAGCCAAGACACGACAGGGTTCGACTATGGCTACACCTTC
CDR3: CTSSQDTTGFDYGYTF

size: -
J: TRBJ1-1
V: TRBV19
D: TRBD1
DNA: TGTGCCAGTAGTACAGGGGGCAGGACTGAAGCTTTCTTT
CDR3: CASSTGGRTEAFF

size: -
J: TRBJ1-6
V: TRBV5-1
D: -
DNA: TGCGCCAGCAGCTTGGAACGTGTGGAGTACTCACCCCTCCACTTT
CDR3: CASSLERVEYSPLHF

size: -
J: TRBJ1-4
V: TRBV2
D: -
DNA: TGTGCCAGCAGGTGGGAGGCCACTAATGAAAAACTGTTTTTT
CDR3: CASRWEATNEKLFF

size: -
J: TRBJ2-1
V: TRBV9
D: TRBD1
DNA: TGTGCCAGCAGCGCCGGACAGGGCAACGACAATGAGCAGTTCTTC
CDR3: CASSAGQGNDNEQFF

size: -
J: TRBJ2-2
V: TRBV30
D: TRBD2
DNA: TGTGCCTGGAGCGCCCGGCGGACTAGCGGGGGGGCCGGGGAGCTGTTTTTT
CDR3: CAWSARRTSGGAGELFF

size: -
J: TRBJ1-1
V: TRBV5-5
D: -
DNA: TGTGCCAGCAGCCGGGGAGTGAACACTGAAGCTTTCTTT
CDR3: CASSRGVNTEAFF

size: -
J: TRBJ1-1
V: TRBV11-2
D: TRBD1
DNA: TGTGCCAGCAGCCTGAATCCCCGGGACAGGGTCGACACTGAAGCTTTCTTT
CDR3: CASSLNPRDRVDTEAFF

size: -
J: TRBJ1-2
V: TRBV5-4
D: -
DNA: TGTGCCAGCAGAGGGGCGCCGGACTATGGCTACACCTTC
CDR3: CASRGAPDYGYTF

size: -
J: TRBJ1-2
V: TRBV5-4
D: -
DNA: TGTGCCAGCAGCTCCAGGGTCGGCCGGGCTGGCTACACCTTC
CDR3: CASSSRVGRAGYTF

size: -
J: TRBJ1-2
V: TRBV6-1
D: -
DNA: TGTGCCAGCAGTGAATCGGGCAGGGCCAATGGCTACACCTTC
CDR3: CASSESGRANGYTF

size: -
J: TRBJ1-2
V: TRBV7-9
D: TRBD1
DNA: TGTGCCAGCAGCTTACCCTCAGGGGGCCCGGGCTACACCTTC
CDR3: CASSLPSGGPGYTF

size: -
J: TRBJ2-5
V: TRBV5-1
D: -
DNA: TGCGCCAGCAGCCCGCAGGGGACCCTCGGGGAGACCCAGTACTTC
CDR3: CASSPQGTLGETQYF

size: -
J: TRBJ2-5
V: TRBV19
D: TRBD1
DNA: TGTGCCAGTAGAGATTCCGGGACAGGGGTAGAGACCCAGTACTTC
CDR3: CASRDSGTGVETQYF

size: few
J: TRBJ1-2
V: TRBV5-5
D: -
DNA: TGTGCCAGCAGAAAGGAGCCCGGCGGAATTGGCTACACCTTC
CDR3: CASRKEPGGIGYTF

size: -
J: TRBJ2-3
V: TRBV19
D: TRBD1
DNA: TGTGCCAGTAGTGCCGGACAGGGGGGCACAGATACGCAGTATTTT
CDR3: CASSAGQGGTDTQYF

size: -
J: TRBJ1-2
V: TRBV7-9
D: TRBD1
DNA: TGTGCCAGCAGTATGAGACAGGGTAATGGCTACACCTTC
CDR3: CASSMRQGNGYTF

size: -
J: TRBJ2-1
V: TRBV10-3
D: TRBD2
DNA: TGTGCCATCAGTGATTTCGGGCGGAGCGGGGGGTCCTACAGCTCCTACAATGAGCAGTTCTTC
CDR3: CAISDFGRSGGSYSSYNEQFF

size: -
J: TRBJ1-4
V: TRBV7-2
D: -
DNA: TGTGCCAGCAGCTCTGGACAGAATGAAAAACTGTTTTTT
CDR3: CASSSGQNEKLFF

size: -
J: TRBJ1-2
V: TRBV4-1
D: TRBD1
DNA: TGCGCCAGCAGCCAAGAACAGGGGGCGAGCTATGGCTACACCTTC
CDR3: CASSQEQGASYGYTF

size: -
J: TRBJ2-5
V: TRBV10-2
D: TRBD1
DNA: TGCGCCAGCGGGGAAGGGACAGGGAGGGAGACCCAGTACTTC
CDR3: CASGEGTGRETQYF

size: -
J: TRBJ1-1
V: TRBV7-9
D: -
DNA: TGTGCCAGCTACCAGGGGAACACTGAAGCTTTCTTT
CDR3: CASYQGNTEAFF

size: -
J: TRBJ1-1
V: TRBV20-1
D: -
DNA: TGCAGTGCTAGAGAGGGCGGAATCCGGGGCTTT
CDR3: CSAREGGIRGF

size: -
J: TRBJ2-3
V: TRBV6-4
D: -
DNA: TGTGCCAGCAGTGACTCTGTCGGGGCGCAGTATTTT
CDR3: CASSDSVGAQYF

size: -
J: TRBJ1-2
V: TRBV5-1
D: TRBD1
DNA: TGCGCCAGCAGCCTCCACACAGGGGGCAATGGCTACACCTTC
CDR3: CASSLHTGGNGYTF

size: -
J: TRBJ1-2
V: TRBV9
D: -
DNA: TGTGCCAGCAGCCCGACGGGGAGCTATGGCTACACCTTC
CDR3: CASSPTGSYGYTF

size: -
J: TRBJ2-7
V: TRBV24-1
D: TRBD1
DNA: TGTGCCACCGGACAGGGGAGCTCCTACGAGCAGTACTTC
CDR3: CATGQGSSYEQYF

size: -
J: TRBJ1-1
V: TRBV3-1/TRBV3-2
D: TRBD1
DNA: TGTGCCAGCACCTTTAGGACAGGGAACACTGAAGCTTTCTTT
CDR3: CASTFRTGNTEAFF

size: -
J: TRBJ2-3
V: TRBV7-6
D: -
DNA: TGTGCCAGCAGCTTACACCCCCGACAGAGCACAGATACGCAGTATTTT
CDR3: CASSLHPRQSTDTQYF

size: -
J: TRBJ2-3
V: TRBV28
D: -
DNA: TGTGCCAGCAGTTCCCCGTCCGGACACACAGATACGCAGTATTTT
CDR3: CASSSPSGHTDTQYF

size: -
J: TRBJ1-2
V: TRBV24-1
D: TRBD1
DNA: TGTGCCACCAGTGGCCCAGGGGGCGATGGTGTTCGCTATGGCTACACCTTC
CDR3: CATSGPGGDGVRYGYTF

size: -
J: TRBJ1-1
V: TRBV5-1
D: TRBD1
DNA: TGCGCCAGCAGCTTACTGGGACAGAGGGACACTGAAGCTTTCTTT
CDR3: CASSLLGQRDTEAFF

size: -
J: TRBJ2-1
V: TRBV11-3
D: TRBD2
DNA: TGTGCCAGCAGCTTAGAGGCTAGCGGGCCTAATGAGCAGTTCTTC
CDR3: CASSLEASGPNEQFF

size: -
J: TRBJ1-5
V: TRBV6-1
D: TRBD1
DNA: TGTGCCAGCAGTGAGCCAGGGGGTCGGGGCAATCAGCCCCAGCATTTT
CDR3: CASSEPGGRGNQPQHF